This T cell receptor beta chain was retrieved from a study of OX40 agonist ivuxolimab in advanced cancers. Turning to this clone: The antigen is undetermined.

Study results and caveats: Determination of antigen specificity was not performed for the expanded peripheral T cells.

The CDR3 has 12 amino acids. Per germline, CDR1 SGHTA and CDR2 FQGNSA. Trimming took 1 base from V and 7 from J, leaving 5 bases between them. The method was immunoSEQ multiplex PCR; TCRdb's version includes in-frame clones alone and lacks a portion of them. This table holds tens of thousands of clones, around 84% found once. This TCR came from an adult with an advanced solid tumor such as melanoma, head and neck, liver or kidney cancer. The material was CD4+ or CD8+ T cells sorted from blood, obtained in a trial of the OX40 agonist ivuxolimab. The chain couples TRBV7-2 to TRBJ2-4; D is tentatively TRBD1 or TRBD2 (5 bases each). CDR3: CASSLGGNIQYF. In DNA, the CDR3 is TGTGCCAGCAGCTTAGGGGGGAACATTCAGTACTTC. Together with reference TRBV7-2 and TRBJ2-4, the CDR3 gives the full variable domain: GAGVSQSPSNKVTEKGKDVELRCDPISGHTALYWYRQSLGQGLEFLIYFQGNSAPDKSGLPSDRFSAERTGGSVSTLTIQRTQQEDSAVYLCASSLGGNIQYFGAGTRLSVL.